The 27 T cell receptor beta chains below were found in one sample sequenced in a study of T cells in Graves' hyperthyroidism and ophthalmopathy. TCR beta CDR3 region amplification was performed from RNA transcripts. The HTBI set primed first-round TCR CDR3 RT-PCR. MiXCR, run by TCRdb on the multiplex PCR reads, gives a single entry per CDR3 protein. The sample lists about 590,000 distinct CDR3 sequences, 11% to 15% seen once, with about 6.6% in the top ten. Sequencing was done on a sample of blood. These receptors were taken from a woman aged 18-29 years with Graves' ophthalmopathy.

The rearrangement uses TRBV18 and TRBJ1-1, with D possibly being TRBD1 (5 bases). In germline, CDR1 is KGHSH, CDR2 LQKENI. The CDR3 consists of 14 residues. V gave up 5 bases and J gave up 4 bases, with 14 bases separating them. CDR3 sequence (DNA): TGTGCCAGCTCAACAGGTTCGGCGCGCACTGAAGCTTTCTTT. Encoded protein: CASSTGSARTEAFF.

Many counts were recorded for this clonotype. Here the CDR3 reads CAIRATEGNTEAFF. The CDR3 nucleotides are TGTGCCATCAGGGCAACTGAGGGGAACACTGAAGCTTTCTTT. The chain carries TRBV10-3 and TRBJ1-1; D is uncertain. V dropped 6 bases and J dropped 1 base, with 12 bases sitting between them. Germline V gene lookup returns CDR1 ENHRY and CDR2 SYGVKD. The CDR3 consists of 14 residues.

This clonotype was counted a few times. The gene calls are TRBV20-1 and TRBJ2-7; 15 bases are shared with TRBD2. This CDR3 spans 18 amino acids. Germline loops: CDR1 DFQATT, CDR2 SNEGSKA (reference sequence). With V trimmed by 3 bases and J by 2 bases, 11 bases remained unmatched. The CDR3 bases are TGCAGTGCTAGGAGGTCGGGACTAGCGGGAGGTAAACCCTACGAGCAGTACTTC. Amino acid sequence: CSARRSGLAGGKPYEQYF.

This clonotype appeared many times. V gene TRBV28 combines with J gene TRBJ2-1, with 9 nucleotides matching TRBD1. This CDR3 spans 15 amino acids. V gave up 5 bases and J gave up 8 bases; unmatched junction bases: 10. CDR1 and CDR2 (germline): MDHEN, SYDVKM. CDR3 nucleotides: TGTGCCAGCAGTATTTTACAGGGGGCAGGAGATGAGCAGTTCTTC. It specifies CASSILQGAGDEQFF.

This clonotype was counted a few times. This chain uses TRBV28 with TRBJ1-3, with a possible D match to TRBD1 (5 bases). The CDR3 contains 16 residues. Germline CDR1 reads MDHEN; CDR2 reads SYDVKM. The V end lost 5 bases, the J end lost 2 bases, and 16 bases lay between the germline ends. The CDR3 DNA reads TGTGCCAGCAGTCCTCCCCGGGGGATACCTGGAAACACCATATATTTT. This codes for CASSPPRGIPGNTIYF.

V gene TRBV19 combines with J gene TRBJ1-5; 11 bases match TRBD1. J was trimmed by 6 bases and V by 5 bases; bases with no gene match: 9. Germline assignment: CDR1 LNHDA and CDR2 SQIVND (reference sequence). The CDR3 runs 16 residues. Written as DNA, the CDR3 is TGTGCCAGTAGTCACTCCCGGACAGGGGGCGGTCAGCCCCAGCATTTT. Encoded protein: CASSHSRTGGGQPQHF. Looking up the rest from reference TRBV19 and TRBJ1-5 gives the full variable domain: DGGITQSPKYLFRKEGQNVTLSCEQNLNHDAMYWYRQDPGQGLRLIYYSQIVNDFQKGDIAEGYSVSREKKESFPLTVTSAQKNPTAFYLCASSHSRTGGGQPQHFGDGTRLSIL.

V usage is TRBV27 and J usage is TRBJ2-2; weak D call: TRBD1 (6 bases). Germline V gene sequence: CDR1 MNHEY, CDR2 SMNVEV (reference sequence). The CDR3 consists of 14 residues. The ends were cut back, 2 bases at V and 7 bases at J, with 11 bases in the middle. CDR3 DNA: TGTGCCAGCAGTTTACGGGCAGGGGTCGGGGAGCTGTTTTTT. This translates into CASSLRAGVGELFF.

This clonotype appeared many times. This CDR3 is CASSYLAGGHNEQFF. The CDR3 DNA follows: TGTGCCAGCAGTTATCTAGCGGGAGGGCATAATGAGCAGTTCTTC. The chain uses TRBV6-1 and TRBJ2-1; 12 nucleotides match TRBD2. This CDR3 is built from 15 residues. Germline V lookup: CDR1 MNHNS, CDR2 SASEGT. The V and J ends lost 5 bases and 7 bases, in that order; junction bases with no gene match: 6.

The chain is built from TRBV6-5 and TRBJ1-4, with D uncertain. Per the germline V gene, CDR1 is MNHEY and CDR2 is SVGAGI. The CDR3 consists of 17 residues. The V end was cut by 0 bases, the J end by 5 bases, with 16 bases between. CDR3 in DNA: TGTGCCAGCAGTTACTCAACCAAAGTGAGTGGGAATGAAAAACTGTTTTTT. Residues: CASSYSTKVSGNEKLFF.

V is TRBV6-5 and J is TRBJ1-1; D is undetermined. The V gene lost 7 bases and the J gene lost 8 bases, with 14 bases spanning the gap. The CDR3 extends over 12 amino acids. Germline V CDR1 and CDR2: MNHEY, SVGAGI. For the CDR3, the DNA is TGTGCCAGCAATTCCCCGCCGAAGGAAGCTTTCTTT. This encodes CASNSPPKEAFF.

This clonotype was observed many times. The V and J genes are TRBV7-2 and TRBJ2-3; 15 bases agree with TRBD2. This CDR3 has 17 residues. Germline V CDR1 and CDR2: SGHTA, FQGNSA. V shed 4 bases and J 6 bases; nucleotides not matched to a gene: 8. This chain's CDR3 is CASSSDGLAGGTDTQYF. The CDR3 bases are TGTGCCAGCAGCTCCGATGGACTAGCGGGAGGGACGGATACGCAGTATTTT.

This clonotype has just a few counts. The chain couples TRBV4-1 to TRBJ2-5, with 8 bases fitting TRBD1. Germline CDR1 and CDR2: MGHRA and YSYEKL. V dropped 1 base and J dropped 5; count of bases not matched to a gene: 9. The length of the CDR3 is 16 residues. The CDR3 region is CASSQVGTGGIETQYF. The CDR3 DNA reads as TGCGCCAGCAGCCAAGTGGGGACAGGAGGGATTGAGACCCAGTACTTC.

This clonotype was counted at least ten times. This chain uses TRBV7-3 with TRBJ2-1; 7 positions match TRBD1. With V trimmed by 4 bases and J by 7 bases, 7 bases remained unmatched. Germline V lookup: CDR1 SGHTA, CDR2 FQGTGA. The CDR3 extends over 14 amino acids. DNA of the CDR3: TGTGCCAGCAGCTCGCCTGAGGGGGCGAATGAGCAGTTCTTC. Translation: CASSSPEGANEQFF.

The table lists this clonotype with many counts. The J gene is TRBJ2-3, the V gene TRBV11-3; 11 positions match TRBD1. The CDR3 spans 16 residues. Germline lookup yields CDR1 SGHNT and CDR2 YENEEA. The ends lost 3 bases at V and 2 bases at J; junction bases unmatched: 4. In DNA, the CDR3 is TGTGCCAGCAGCTTGGGACAGGGGGACTTCACAGATACGCAGTATTTT. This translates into CASSLGQGDFTDTQYF. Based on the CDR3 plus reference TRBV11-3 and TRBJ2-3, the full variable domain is EAGVVQSPRYKIIEKKQPVAFWCNPISGHNTLYWYLQNLGQGPELLIRYENEEAVDDSQLPKDRFSAERLKGVDSTLKIQPAELGDSAVYLCASSLGQGDFTDTQYFGPGTRLTVL.

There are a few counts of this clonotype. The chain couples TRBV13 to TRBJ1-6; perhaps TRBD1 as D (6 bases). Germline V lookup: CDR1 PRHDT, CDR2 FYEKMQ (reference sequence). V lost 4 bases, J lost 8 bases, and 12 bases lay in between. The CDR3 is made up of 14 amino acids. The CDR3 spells CASSWGPVDSPLHF. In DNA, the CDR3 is TGTGCCAGCAGCTGGGGGCCGGTGGATTCACCCCTCCACTTT.

The CDR3 nucleotides are TGTGCCAGCAGTCAACAAGATGGAGCTTTCTTT. The encoded protein is CASSQQDGAFF. J is TRBJ1-1 and V is TRBV6-1; D is unclear. Germline CDR1 is MNHNS and CDR2 is SASEGT. Deletions cut 5 bases from V and 10 bases from J, with 11 bases between. This CDR3 is 11 amino acids long.

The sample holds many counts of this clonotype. The DNA of the CDR3 is TGTGCCAGCAGCTTGGAGTACGGAACCTACGAGCAGTACTTC. Its translation is CASSLEYGTYEQYF. V is TRBV5-5 and J is TRBJ2-7; D remains unclear. This CDR3 is 14 amino acids long. V lost 0 bases and J 2 bases, leaving 9 bases between the germline ends. Per the germline V gene, CDR1 is SGHKS and CDR2 is YYEKEE (reference sequence).

CDR3 region: CASSQYRGGRTEAFF. CDR3 coding DNA: TGCGCCAGCAGCCAGTACAGGGGGGGAAGGACTGAAGCTTTCTTT. J is TRBJ1-1 and V is TRBV4-3; 8 bases are shared with TRBD1. Trimming at V came to 3 bases and at J to 5 bases, leaving 8 bases not matched to a gene. CDR3 length equals 15 residues. The germline gives CDR1 LGHNA, CDR2 YSLEER.

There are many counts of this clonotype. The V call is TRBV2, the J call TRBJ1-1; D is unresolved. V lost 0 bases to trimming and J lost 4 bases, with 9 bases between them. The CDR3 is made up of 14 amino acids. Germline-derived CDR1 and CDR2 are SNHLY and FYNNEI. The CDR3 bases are TGTGCCAGCAGTGAAGCCATGAGCTCCACTGAAGCTTTCTTT. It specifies CASSEAMSSTEAFF. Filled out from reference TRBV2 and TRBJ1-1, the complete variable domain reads EPEVTQTPSHQVTQMGQEVILRCVPISNHLYFYWYRQILGQKVEFLVSFYNNEISEKSEIFDDQFSVERPDGSNFTLKIRSTKLEDSAMYFCASSEAMSSTEAFFGQGTRLTVV.

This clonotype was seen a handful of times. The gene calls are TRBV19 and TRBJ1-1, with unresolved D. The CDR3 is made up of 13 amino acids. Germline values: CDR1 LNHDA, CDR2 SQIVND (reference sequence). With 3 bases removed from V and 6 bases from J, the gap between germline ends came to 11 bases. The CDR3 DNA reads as TGTGCCAGTAGTATTTATGAGTCCGCTGAAGCTTTCTTT. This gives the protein CASSIYESAEAFF.

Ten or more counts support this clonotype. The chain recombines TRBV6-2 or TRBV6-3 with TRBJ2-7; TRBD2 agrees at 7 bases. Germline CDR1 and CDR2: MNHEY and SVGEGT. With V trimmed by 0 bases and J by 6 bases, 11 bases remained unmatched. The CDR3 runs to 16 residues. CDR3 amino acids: CASSYSMGGRTTEQYF. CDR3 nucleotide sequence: TGTGCCAGCAGTTACTCGATGGGCGGGAGAACGACCGAGCAGTACTTC.

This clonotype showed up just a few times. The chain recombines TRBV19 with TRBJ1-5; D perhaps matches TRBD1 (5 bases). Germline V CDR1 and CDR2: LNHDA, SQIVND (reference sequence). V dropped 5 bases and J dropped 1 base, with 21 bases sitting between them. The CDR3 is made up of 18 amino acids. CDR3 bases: TGTGCCAGTAGTCATTCCCTAGGGGCTGATTGGAGCAATCAGCCCCAGCATTTT. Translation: CASSHSLGADWSNQPQHF.

CDR3 DNA sequence: TGTGCCAGCAGCTTACTGAGCGGGTCGAGCTCCTACGAGCAGTACTTC. Protein sequence: CASSLLSGSSSYEQYF. The chain combines TRBV7-2 with TRBJ2-7; D might be TRBD2 (6 bases). Germline values: CDR1 SGHTA, CDR2 FQGNSA. This CDR3 region has 16 residues. V gave up 2 bases and J gave up 0 bases, with 14 bases separating them.

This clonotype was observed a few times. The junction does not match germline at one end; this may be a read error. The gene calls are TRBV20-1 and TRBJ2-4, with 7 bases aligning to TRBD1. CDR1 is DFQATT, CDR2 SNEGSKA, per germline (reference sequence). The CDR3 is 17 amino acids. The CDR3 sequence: CSARDLNRGPPKNTQYF. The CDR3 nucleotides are TGCAGTGCTAGAGATCTGAACAGGGGACCCCCCAAAAACACTCAGTACTTC.

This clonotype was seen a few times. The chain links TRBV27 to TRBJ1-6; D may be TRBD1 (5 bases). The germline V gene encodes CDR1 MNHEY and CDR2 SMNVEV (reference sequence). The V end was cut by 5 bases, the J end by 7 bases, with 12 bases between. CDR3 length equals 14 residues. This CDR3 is CASSPGLSNSPLHF. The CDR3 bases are TGTGCCAGCAGTCCGGGACTCTCAAATTCACCCCTCCACTTT.

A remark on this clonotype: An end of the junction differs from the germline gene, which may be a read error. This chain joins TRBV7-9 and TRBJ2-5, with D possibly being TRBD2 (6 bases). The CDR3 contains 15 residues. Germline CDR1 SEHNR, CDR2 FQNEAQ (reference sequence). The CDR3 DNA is TGTGCCAGCAGCGAACTCGGAGGGCAACAAGGGACCCAGTACTTC. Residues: CASSELGGQQGTQYF.

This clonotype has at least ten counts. The CDR3 protein is CAISGGGTPDTQYF. The CDR3, as DNA: TGTGCCATCAGTGGGGGGGGGACACCAGATACGCAGTATTTT. V usage is TRBV10-3 and J usage is TRBJ2-3; the D gene is possibly TRBD2 (7 bases). The CDR3 covers 14 residues. Looked up from germline, CDR1 is ENHRY and CDR2 is SYGVKD. V lost 4 bases, J lost 4 bases, and 12 bases lay in between.